This TCR beta chain was sequenced in a study of cytomegalovirus exposure and HLA in healthy donors. Study as a whole: Per a later analysis, the 666 first-cohort and under 150 validation repertoires shared one platform. General study points: The listing of 160 or so TCR beta chains classed them as cytomegalovirus-associated.

For this clone: As yet, its antigen is unknown.

Produced via immunoSEQ multiplex PCR; TCRdb's table is partial and in-frame only. The sample carries 150,000 to 180,000 clones, around 83% recorded once. The study drew the donors from its approximately 120-subject validation cohort, separate from the approximately 700-subject first cohort. The sample taken for sequencing was PBMCs. The sequence was obtained from a human donor in good health.

This CDR3 reads CASSMDSSYEQYF. DNA of the CDR3: TGTGCCAGCAGCATGGACAGTTCCTACGAGCAGTACTTC. The chain is built from TRBV7-9 and TRBJ2-7; D might be TRBD1 (6 bases). Per germline, CDR1 SEHNR and CDR2 FQNEAQ (reference sequence). The CDR3 loop spans 13 amino acids. Trimming pared 5 bases from V and 1 base from J, leaving 9 bases between.